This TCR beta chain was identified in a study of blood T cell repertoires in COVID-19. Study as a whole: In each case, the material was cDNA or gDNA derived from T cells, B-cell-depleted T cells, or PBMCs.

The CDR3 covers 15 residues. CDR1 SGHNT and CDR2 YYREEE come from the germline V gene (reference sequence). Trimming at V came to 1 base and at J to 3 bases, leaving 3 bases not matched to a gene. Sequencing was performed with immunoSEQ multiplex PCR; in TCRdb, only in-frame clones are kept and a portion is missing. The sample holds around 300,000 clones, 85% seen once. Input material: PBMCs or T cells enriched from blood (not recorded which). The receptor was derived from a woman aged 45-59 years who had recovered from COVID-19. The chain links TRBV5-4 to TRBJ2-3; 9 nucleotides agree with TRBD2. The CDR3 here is CASSLKAGGTDTQYF. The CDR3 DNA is TGTGCCAGCAGCTTGAAGGCGGGAGGGACAGATACGCAGTATTTT.